The 21 T cell receptor beta chains below all came from one sample that was sequenced in a study of vaccination and CD4 T cells after COVID-19 (dated by TCRdb to between 2021 and 2024). No antigen has been identified for these receptors. The meaning of the sample's treatment or condition label: approximately 11-day PBMC culture with coronavirus spike peptide pools or control peptides (ViraFEST assay). The method was PCR. Sequencing relied on an Illumina iSeq 100. DNA from cultured CD4+ T cells was subjected to TCR sequencing with the Oncomine TCR Beta short-read assay at the Johns Hopkins FTIC core. TCRdb reworked the public reads: Q25 trimming with fastp, MiXCR clone assembly, productive beta chains retained. One record per CDR3 amino acid sequence lists the most common genes and DNA. This sample has 25,000 to 30,000 distinct CDR3 sequences in its table, and 50% of those were observed once. The ten biggest clones cover approximately 28% of the sample.

The sample was CD4+ T cells from blood, cultured in vitro, taken before SARS-CoV-2 vaccination. The receptors here all came from a human donor who received a COVID-19 vaccine.

The chain uses TRBV19 and TRBJ1-5, with 8 bases lining up with TRBD1. The CDR3 covers 16 residues. Trimming at V came to 5 bases and at J to 10 bases, leaving 16 bases not matched to a gene. In germline, CDR1 is LNHDA, CDR2 SQIVND (reference sequence). This chain's CDR3 is CASSGSQGAISRPQHF. The CDR3 DNA is TGTGCCAGTAGTGGATCTCAGGGGGCGATCTCTCGTCCCCAGCATTTT. Looking up the rest from reference TRBV19 and TRBJ1-5 gives the full variable domain: DGGITQSPKYLFRKEGQNVTLSCEQNLNHDAMYWYRQDPGQGLRLIYYSQIVNDFQKGDIAEGYSVSREKKESFPLTVTSAQKNPTAFYLCASSGSQGAISRPQHFGDGTRLSIL.

The CDR3 nucleotides are TGCGCCAGCAGCTTGGATACGGATCAAGAGACCCAGTACTTC. Translating gives CASSLDTDQETQYF. The V and J genes are TRBV5-1 and TRBJ2-5; D gene ambiguous. Germline lookup yields CDR1 SGHRS and CDR2 YFSETQ. Between the trimmed V and J ends, which lost 0 bases and 2 bases, there was a span of 8 bases. This CDR3 is built from 14 residues.

The rearrangement links TRBV7-9 to TRBJ1-2, with D tentatively TRBD1 (5 bases). Germline loops: CDR1 SEHNR, CDR2 FQNEAQ (reference sequence). Trimming took 5 bases from V and 2 from J, leaving 18 bases between them. The CDR3 has 16 amino acids. CDR3 sequence reads: CASSGRVSSGNYGYTF. DNA of the CDR3: TGTGCCAGCAGCGGAAGGGTATCGTCAGGGAACTATGGCTACACCTTC.

The chain links TRBV7-2 to TRBJ2-1; 8 bases map to TRBD2. Germline CDR1 and CDR2: SGHTA and FQGNSA. Germline trimming cut 3 bases from V and 10 bases from J; bases unmatched to any gene: 11. This CDR3 is 15 amino acids long. CDR3 residues: CASSFSRGGLDEQFF. In DNA, the CDR3 is TGTGCCAGCAGCTTTTCCCGGGGGGGCTTAGACGAGCAGTTCTTC.

The genes are TRBV2 and TRBJ1-5, with D uncertain. Germline CDR1 reads SNHLY; CDR2 reads FYNNEI. V lost 8 bases to trimming and J lost 6 bases, with 17 bases between them. The CDR3 length is 14 residues. The DNA of the CDR3 is TGTGCCAGCGGTCGATACGATTTCGGTCAGCCCCAGCATTTT. Its protein is CASGRYDFGQPQHF.

This clonotype was detected a few times. V gene TRBV11-2 combines with J gene TRBJ1-6; no reliable D call. The CDR3 is 17 residues long. V lost 1 base, J lost 0 bases, and 10 bases lay in between. Germline V gene lookup returns CDR1 SGHAT and CDR2 FQNNGV. The CDR3 nucleotides are TGTGCCAGCAGCTTAGGGCAACCGAGCTCCTATAATTCACCCCTCCACTTT. It is translated as CASSLGQPSSYNSPLHF.

The chain employs TRBV11-1 and TRBJ2-3; D gene unclear. The germline CDR1 and CDR2 sequences are SGHAT and FQDESV (reference sequence). V was cut by 1 base and J by 2 bases, with 4 bases left in between. The length of the CDR3 is 13 residues. The DNA for the CDR3 is TGTGCCAGCAGCTTAGTGATCACAGATACGCAGTATTTT. Its protein product is CASSLVITDTQYF.

A few counts support this clonotype. This sequence joins TRBV6-1 and TRBJ1-1, with 12 bases matching TRBD1. Looked up from germline, CDR1 is MNHNS and CDR2 is SASEGT. After removal of 10 bases from V and 6 bases from J, the junction contained 33 bases not matched to a gene. The CDR3 is 22 residues long. The CDR3 DNA follows: TGTGCCACCGGGACAGGGGGCGGTGATGGACATGGGCAGGGTTATTCGGTTCCTGAAGCTTTCTTT. Translation: CATGTGGGDGHGQGYSVPEAFF.

The genes are TRBV12-3 or TRBV12-4 and TRBJ2-3, with D maybe TRBD2 (7 bases). Trimming took 6 bases from V and 2 from J, leaving 15 bases between them. This CDR3 spans 15 amino acids. The CDR3 nucleotides are TGTGCCAGCAGGGTGGGGGGGGGCCCCACAGATACGCAGTATTTT. Translated, it gives CASRVGGGPTDTQYF.

The chain combines TRBV12-5 with TRBJ1-1; D possibly corresponds to TRBD1 (5 bases). This CDR3 contains 14 residues. Germline V gives CDR1 LGHNT, CDR2 FRNRAP. Deletions cut 7 bases from V and 4 bases from J, with 16 bases between. The chain's CDR3 is CASAPGRATTEAFF. The CDR3 region has the DNA TGTGCTAGTGCCCCGGGACGGGCGACCACTGAAGCTTTCTTT. Full variable domain (missing parts from reference TRBV12-5 and TRBJ1-1): DARVTQTPRHKVTEMGQEVTMRCQPILGHNTVFWYRQTMMQGLELLAYFRNRAPLDDSGMPKDRFSAEMPDATLATLKIQPSEPRDSAVYFCASAPGRATTEAFFGQGTRLTVV.

V is TRBV6-1 and J is TRBJ1-2, with 9 bases aligning to TRBD1. The ends lost 6 bases at V and 8 bases at J; junction bases unmatched: 13. This CDR3 is built from 15 residues. Germline values: CDR1 MNHNS, CDR2 SASEGT. DNA for the CDR3: TGTGCCAGCAGCCCAACGGACAGGGGTGCGGTGGGCTACACCTTC. Protein product: CASSPTDRGAVGYTF.

V usage is TRBV19 and J usage is TRBJ2-3; D possibly uses TRBD1 or TRBD2 (5 bases each). The CDR3 spans 17 residues. V lost 4 bases, J lost 0 bases, and 17 bases lay in between. Germline CDR1 LNHDA, CDR2 SQIVND (reference sequence). CDR3 nucleotide sequence: TGTGCCAGTAGTAGATTTTCTAGGGGAGCGAGCACAGATACGCAGTATTTT. Translated: CASSRFSRGASTDTQYF.

This clonotype was seen only a few times. The rearrangement uses TRBV2 and TRBJ1-1, with TRBD1 matching 7 bases. CDR1 SNHLY and CDR2 FYNNEI come from the germline V gene. Losses at the gene ends were 8 bases for V and 6 bases for J; bases not matched to a gene: 12. The CDR3 runs to 14 residues. CDR3 protein: CASLAGGYLAEAFF. In DNA, the CDR3 is TGTGCCAGCTTGGCAGGGGGATATTTAGCTGAAGCTTTCTTT.

This chain connects TRBV2 to TRBJ2-5, with 11 bases lining up with TRBD2. Per germline, CDR1 SNHLY and CDR2 FYNNEI. J was trimmed by 3 bases and V by 6 bases; bases with no gene match: 3. The CDR3 is made up of 14 amino acids. CDR3 nucleotide sequence: TGTGCCAGCAGCGCGGGACTAGCGGAAGAGACCCAGTACTTC. Encoded protein: CASSAGLAEETQYF.

V gene TRBV10-3 combines with J gene TRBJ2-1, with a tentative D call TRBD1 (6 bases). Germline CDR1 is ENHRY and CDR2 is SYGVKD. Trimming removed 10 bases at V and 2 bases at J, with 18 bases between. The CDR3 contains 15 residues. The CDR3 sequence: CATEATGPTYNEQFF. For the CDR3, the DNA is TGTGCCACCGAGGCCACAGGGCCGACCTACAATGAGCAGTTCTTC.

The V call is TRBV7-9, the J call TRBJ1-1; no reliable D call. Germline CDR1 SEHNR, CDR2 FQNEAQ (reference sequence). Deletions cut 1 base from V and 3 bases from J, with 18 bases between. This CDR3 is 17 amino acids long. The chain's CDR3 is CASSLGTNLRSDTEAFF. In nucleotides, the CDR3 is TGTGCCAGCAGCTTAGGGACGAACCTCCGGTCGGACACTGAAGCTTTCTTT.

This sequence joins TRBV5-1 and TRBJ2-5, with no clear D. The V end was cut by 0 bases, the J end by 4 bases, with 10 bases between. In germline, CDR1 is SGHRS, CDR2 YFSETQ. This CDR3 comprises 14 residues. The CDR3 DNA reads as TGCGCCAGCAGCTTGGGAGCACCAGGAGAGACCCAGTACTTC. It encodes CASSLGAPGETQYF.

This clonotype was seen only a few times. This rearrangement joins TRBV30 to TRBJ2-1, with D perhaps matching TRBD2 (5 bases). The CDR3 spans 14 residues. V was pared by 1 base and J by 2 bases, with 9 bases between. Germline V CDR1 and CDR2: GTSNPN, SVGIG (reference sequence). Here the CDR3 DNA reads TGTGCCTGGAGTGCCGGGGAGCCCTACAATGAGCAGTTCTTC. This encodes CAWSAGEPYNEQFF.

The V and J genes are TRBV7-9 and TRBJ2-5; D is unclear. The CDR3 length is 13 residues. Trimming removed 6 bases at V and 5 bases at J, with 13 bases between. Germline CDR1 is SEHNR and CDR2 is FQNEAQ (reference sequence). CDR3 loop: CASRPVARETQYF. In DNA form, the CDR3 reads TGTGCCAGCAGACCTGTCGCGCGGGAGACCCAGTACTTC.

The chain couples TRBV24-1 to TRBJ2-3, with a tentative D call TRBD1 (8 bases). There are 17 residues in the CDR3. V lost 4 bases, J lost 2 bases, and 18 bases lay in between. Germline values: CDR1 KGHDR, CDR2 SFDVKD. The CDR3 spells CATSEGGGQAFTDTQYF. The CDR3 region has the DNA TGTGCCACCAGTGAGGGGGGGGGACAGGCATTCACAGATACGCAGTATTTT.

The V gene is TRBV5-6, the J gene TRBJ2-7, with 8 bases that match TRBD1. Unmatched junction bases numbered 11, after V lost 3 bases and J lost 9 bases. CDR1 and CDR2 from the germline V gene are SGHDT and YYEEEE. The CDR3 has 14 residues. The CDR3, as DNA: TGTGCCAGCAGCTCGCAGGGCAGGGGGCCCTGGCAGTACTTC. As protein: CASSSQGRGPWQYF.